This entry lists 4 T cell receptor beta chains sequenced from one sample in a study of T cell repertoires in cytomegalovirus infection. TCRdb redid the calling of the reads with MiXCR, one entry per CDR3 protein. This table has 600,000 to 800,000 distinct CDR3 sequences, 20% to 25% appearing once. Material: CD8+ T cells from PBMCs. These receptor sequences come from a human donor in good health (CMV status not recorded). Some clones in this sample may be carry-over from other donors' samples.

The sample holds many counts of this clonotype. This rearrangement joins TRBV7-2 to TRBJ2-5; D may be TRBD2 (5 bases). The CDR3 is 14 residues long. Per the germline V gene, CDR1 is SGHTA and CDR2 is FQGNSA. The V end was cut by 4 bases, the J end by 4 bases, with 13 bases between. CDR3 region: CASSSLGGRETQYF. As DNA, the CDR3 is TGTGCCAGCAGCTCACTAGGCGGACGAGAGACCCAGTACTTC.

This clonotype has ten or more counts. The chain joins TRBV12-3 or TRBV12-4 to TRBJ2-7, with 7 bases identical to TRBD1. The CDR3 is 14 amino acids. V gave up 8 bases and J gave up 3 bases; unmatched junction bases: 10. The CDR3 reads CASPRDRLYYEQYF. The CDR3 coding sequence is TGTGCCAGCCCGAGGGACAGACTATACTACGAGCAGTACTTC.

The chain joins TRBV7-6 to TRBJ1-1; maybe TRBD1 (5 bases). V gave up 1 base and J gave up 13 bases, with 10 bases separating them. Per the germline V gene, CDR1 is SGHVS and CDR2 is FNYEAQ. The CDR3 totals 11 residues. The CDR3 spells CASSLGDLGFF. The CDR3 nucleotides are TGTGCCAGCAGCTTAGGGGACCTTGGTTTCTTT.

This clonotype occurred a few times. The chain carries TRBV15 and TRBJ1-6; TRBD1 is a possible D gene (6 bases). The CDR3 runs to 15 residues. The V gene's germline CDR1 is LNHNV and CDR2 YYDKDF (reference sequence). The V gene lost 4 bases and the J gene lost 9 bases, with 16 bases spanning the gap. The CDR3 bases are TGTGCCACCAGCACTGGAGGCACAGGGAGTTCACCCCTCCACTTT. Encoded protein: CATSTGGTGSSPLHF.